What follows is one TCR beta chain and its context. The V gene's germline CDR1 is KGHSH and CDR2 LQKENI. This CDR3 contains 15 residues. Trimming removed 2 bases from V and 0 bases from J, with 11 bases in between. These data originate in a study of beta chain features in type 1 diabetes. cDNA synthesis used the whole RNA isolate, giving expressed TCRB sequences. The repertoire was sequenced with immunoSEQ multiplex PCR; TCRdb's copy has only in-frame clones and lacks some. The sample consists of under 300,000 clones, around 26% of them appearing once. V and J are TRBV18 and TRBJ2-7, with D perhaps matching TRBD1 or TRBD2 (5 bases each). This clonotype was sampled from a young man in good health. The sequenced material came from central memory CD4+ T cells from blood. The CDR3 region has the DNA TGTGCCAGCTCACCAGGGAGACAGTCCTCCTACGAGCAGTACTTC. Its translation is CASSPGRQSSYEQYF.